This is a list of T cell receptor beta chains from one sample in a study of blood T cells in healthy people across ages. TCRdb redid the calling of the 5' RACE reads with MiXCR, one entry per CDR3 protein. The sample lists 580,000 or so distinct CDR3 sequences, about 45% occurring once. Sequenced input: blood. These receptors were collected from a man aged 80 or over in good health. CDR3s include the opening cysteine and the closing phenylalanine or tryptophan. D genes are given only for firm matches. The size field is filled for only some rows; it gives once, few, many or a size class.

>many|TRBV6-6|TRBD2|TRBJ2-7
CASSTRLAGGREQYF
TGTGCCAGCAGTACCCGACTAGCGGGAGGGCGAGAGCAGTACTTC
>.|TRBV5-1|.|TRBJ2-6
CASSPGRSSGANVLTF
TGCGCCAGCAGCCCGGGACGGAGCTCTGGGGCCAACGTCCTGACTTTC
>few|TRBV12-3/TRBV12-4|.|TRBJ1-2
CASSFGRGPYGYTF
TGTGCCAGCAGTTTTGGCAGGGGACCCTATGGCTACACCTTC
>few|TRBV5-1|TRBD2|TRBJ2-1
CASSSTPGLAGVSEQFF
TGCGCCAGCAGCTCAACTCCGGGACTAGCGGGAGTGAGTGAGCAGTTCTTC
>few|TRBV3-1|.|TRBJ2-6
CASSPIPGPGANVLTF
TGTGCCAGCAGCCCGATCCCAGGGCCTGGGGCCAACGTCCTGACTTTC
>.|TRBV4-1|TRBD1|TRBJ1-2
CASSRPDREMEGYTF
TGCGCCAGCAGCCGACCGGACAGGGAGATGGAGGGCTACACCTTC
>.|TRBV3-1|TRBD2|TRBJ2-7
CASSQGNSGNEQYF
TGTGCCAGCAGCCAAGGCAATAGCGGGAACGAGCAGTACTTC
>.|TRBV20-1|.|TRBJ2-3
CSVPSPKGTADTQYF
TGCAGTGTCCCCTCCCCAAAAGGAACAGCGGATACGCAGTATTTT
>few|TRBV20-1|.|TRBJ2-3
CSARSLTDTQYF
TGCAGTGCTAGATCGCTCACAGATACGCAGTATTTT
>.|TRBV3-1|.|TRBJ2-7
CASSHRPNSYEQYF
TGTGCCAGCAGCCACCGACCTAATTCCTACGAGCAGTACTTC
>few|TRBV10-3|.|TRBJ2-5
CAISNQGGEETQYF
TGTGCCATCAGCAACCAGGGGGGGGAAGAGACCCAGTACTTC
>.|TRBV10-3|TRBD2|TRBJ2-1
CAISAGTSRSEQFF
TGTGCCATCAGTGCCGGGACTAGCAGGAGTGAGCAGTTCTTC
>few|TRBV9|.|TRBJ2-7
CASSVGDTRDEQYF
TGTGCCAGCAGCGTAGGGGACACGAGGGACGAGCAGTACTTC
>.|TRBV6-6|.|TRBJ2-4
CASSSPGGGTREQYF
TGTGCCAGCAGCTCACCTGGAGGAGGGACCAGGGAGCAGTACTTC
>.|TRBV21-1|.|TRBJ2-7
CASSKGERVAEIYEQYF
TGTGCCAGCAGCAAAGGTGAGCGCGTCGCGGAAATTTACGAGCAGTACTTC
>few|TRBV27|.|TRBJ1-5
CASDYHKGKGNQPQHF
TGTGCCAGCGACTATCATAAGGGGAAAGGGAATCAGCCCCAGCATTTT
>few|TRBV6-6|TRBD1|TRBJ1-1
CASSPGGENTEAFF
TGTGCCAGCAGTCCAGGGGGCGAAAACACTGAAGCTTTCTTT
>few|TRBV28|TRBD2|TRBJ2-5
CASSPRLAGAGETQYF
TGTGCCAGCAGTCCGCGACTAGCGGGAGCCGGGGAGACCCAGTACTTC
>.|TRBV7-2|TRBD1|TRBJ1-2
CASSSSGPQVLGGYIF
TGTGCCAGCAGCTCTAGCGGGCCCCAGGTGCTAGGGGGCTACATCTTC
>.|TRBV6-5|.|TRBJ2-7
CASRAGVNRVNEQYF
TGTGCCAGCAGAGCAGGGGTGAACAGAGTCAATGAGCAGTACTTC
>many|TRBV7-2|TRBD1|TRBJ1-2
CASSSDRGQTGYTF
TGTGCCAGCAGCTCCGACAGGGGGCAGACTGGCTACACCTTC
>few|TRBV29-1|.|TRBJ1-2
CSVEDLRGGAGGYTF
TGCAGCGTTGAAGATCTCAGAGGGGGGGCCGGTGGCTACACCTTC